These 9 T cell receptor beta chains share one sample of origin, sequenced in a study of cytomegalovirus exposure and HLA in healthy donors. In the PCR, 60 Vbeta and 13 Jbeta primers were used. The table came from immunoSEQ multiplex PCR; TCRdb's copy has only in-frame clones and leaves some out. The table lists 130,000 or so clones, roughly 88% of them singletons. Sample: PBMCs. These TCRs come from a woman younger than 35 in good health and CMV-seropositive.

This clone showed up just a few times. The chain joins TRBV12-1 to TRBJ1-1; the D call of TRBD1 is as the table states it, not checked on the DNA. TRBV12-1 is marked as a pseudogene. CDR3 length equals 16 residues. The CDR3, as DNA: TGTGCCAGCAACCCGGGACAGGGGGGCAAGAACACTGAAGCTTTCTTT. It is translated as CASNPGQGGKNTEAFF.

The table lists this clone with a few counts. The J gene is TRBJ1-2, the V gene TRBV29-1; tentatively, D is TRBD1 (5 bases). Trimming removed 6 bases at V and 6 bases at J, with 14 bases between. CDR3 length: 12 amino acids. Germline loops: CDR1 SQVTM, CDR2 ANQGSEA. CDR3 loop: CSVPTDPNGYTF. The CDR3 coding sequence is TGCAGCGTGCCGACAGATCCTAATGGCTACACCTTC.

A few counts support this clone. The CDR3 bases are TGTGCCAGCTCACGACTAGCGGGGGACAATGAGCAGTTCTTC. Its protein product is CASSRLAGDNEQFF. The V call is TRBV18, the J call TRBJ2-1, with 12 nucleotides matching TRBD2. The length of the CDR3 is 14 residues. The V and J ends lost 4 bases and 5 bases, in that order; junction bases with no gene match: 0. Germline V gene data show CDR1 as KGHSH and CDR2 as LQKENI.

CDR3 region: CASSVVGREGRWDTGELFF. DNA of the CDR3: TGTGCCAGCAGCGTAGTGGGCAGGGAGGGGCGTTGGGACACCGGGGAGCTGTTTTTT. The rearrangement links TRBV9 to TRBJ2-2, with 7 bases identical to TRBD2. Germline trimming cut 0 bases from V and 3 bases from J; bases unmatched to any gene: 14. There are 19 residues in the CDR3. Germline V lookup: CDR1 SGDLS, CDR2 YYNGEE.

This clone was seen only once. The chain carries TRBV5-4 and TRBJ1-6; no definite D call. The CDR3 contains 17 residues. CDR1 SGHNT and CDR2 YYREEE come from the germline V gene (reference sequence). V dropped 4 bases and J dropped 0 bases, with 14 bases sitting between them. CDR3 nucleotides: TGTGCCAGCAGCATCCCCTTCAGAAGCTCCTATAATTCACCCCTCCACTTT. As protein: CASSIPFRSSYNSPLHF.

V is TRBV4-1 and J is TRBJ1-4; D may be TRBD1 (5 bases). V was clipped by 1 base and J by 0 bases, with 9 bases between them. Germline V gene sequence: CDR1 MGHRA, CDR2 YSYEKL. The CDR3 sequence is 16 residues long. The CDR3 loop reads CASSQGTTATNEKLFF. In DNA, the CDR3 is TGCGCCAGCAGCCAAGGGACAACTGCAACTAATGAAAAACTGTTTTTT.

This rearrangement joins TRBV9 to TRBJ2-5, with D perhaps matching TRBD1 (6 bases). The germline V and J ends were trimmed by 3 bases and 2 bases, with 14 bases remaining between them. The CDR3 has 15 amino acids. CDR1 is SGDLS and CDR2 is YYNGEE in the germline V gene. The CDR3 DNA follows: TGTGCCAGCAGCGAGACCGGGACACAACAAGAGACCCAGTACTTC. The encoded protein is CASSETGTQQETQYF. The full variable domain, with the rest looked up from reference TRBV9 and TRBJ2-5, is DSGVTQTPKHLITATGQRVTLRCSPRSGDLSVYWYQQSLDQGLQFLIQYYNGEERAKGNILERFSAQQFPDLHSELNLSSLELGDSALYFCASSETGTQQETQYFGPGTRLLVL.

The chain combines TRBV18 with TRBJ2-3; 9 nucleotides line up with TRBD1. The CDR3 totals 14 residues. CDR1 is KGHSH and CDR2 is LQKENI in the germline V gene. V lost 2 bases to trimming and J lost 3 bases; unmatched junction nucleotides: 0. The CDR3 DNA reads TGTGCCAGCTCACCAGGGACAGGGACAGATACGCAGTATTTT. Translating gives CASSPGTGTDTQYF.

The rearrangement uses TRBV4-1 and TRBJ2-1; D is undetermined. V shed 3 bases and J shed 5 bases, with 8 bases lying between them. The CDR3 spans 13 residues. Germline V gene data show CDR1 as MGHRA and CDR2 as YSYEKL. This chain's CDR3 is CASSHPNDNEQFF. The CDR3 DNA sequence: TGCGCCAGCAGCCACCCCAATGACAATGAGCAGTTCTTC.